This T cell receptor (beta chain) originates from a study of T cells in Graves' hyperthyroidism and ophthalmopathy. CDR3 size: 15 residues. V was cut by 2 bases and J by 7 bases, with 14 bases left in between. Germline-derived CDR1 and CDR2 are ENHRY and SYGVKD. RNA transcripts gave rise to amplified TCR beta CDR3 regions. The study used the HTBI primer set for a first-round RT-PCR of the TCR CDR3. From the multiplex PCR reads, TCRdb called clonotypes with MiXCR, one entry per CDR3 protein. The top ten clones hold 9% to 9.5% of a sample with around 350,000 distinct CDR3 sequences, about 12% of them seen once.

Sequencing input: blood. The TCR comes from a woman aged 18 to 35 with Graves' hyperthyroidism. The gene calls are TRBV10-3 and TRBJ1-4; D is perhaps TRBD1 (6 bases). CDR3 residues: CAISEATGYFEKLFF. CDR3 nucleotide sequence: TGTGCCATCAGTGAGGCGACAGGTTATTTTGAAAAACTGTTTTTT.